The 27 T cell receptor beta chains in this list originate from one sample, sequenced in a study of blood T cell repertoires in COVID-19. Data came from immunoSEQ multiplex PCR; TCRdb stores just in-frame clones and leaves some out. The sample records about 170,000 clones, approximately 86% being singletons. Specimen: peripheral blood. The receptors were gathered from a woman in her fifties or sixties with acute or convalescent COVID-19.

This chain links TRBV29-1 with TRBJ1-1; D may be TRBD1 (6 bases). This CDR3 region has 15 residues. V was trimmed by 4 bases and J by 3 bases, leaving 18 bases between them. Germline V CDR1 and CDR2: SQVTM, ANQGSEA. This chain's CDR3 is CSVGRTVDLYTEAFF. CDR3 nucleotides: TGCAGCGTTGGTCGGACAGTTGACCTGTACACTGAAGCTTTCTTT.

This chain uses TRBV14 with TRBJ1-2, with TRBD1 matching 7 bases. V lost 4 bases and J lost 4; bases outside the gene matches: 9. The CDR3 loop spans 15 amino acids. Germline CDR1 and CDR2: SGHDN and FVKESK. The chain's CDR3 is CASSLPGTESYGYTF. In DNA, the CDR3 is TGTGCCAGCAGCCTCCCCGGGACAGAAAGCTATGGCTACACCTTC.

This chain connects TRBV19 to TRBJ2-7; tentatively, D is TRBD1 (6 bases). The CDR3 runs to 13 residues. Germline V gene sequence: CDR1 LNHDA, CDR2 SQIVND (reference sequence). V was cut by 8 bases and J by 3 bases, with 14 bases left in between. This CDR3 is CASGPGARYEQYF. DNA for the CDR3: TGTGCCAGTGGCCCAGGGGCTCGCTACGAGCAGTACTTC. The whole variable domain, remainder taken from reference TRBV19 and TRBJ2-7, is DGGITQSPKYLFRKEGQNVTLSCEQNLNHDAMYWYRQDPGQGLRLIYYSQIVNDFQKGDIAEGYSVSREKKESFPLTVTSAQKNPTAFYLCASGPGARYEQYFGPGTRLTVT.

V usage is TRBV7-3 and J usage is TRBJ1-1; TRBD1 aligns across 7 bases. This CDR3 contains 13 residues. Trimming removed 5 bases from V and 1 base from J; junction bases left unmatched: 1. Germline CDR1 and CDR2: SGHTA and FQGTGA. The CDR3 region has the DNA TGTGCCAGCAGCGGACAGGAGAACACTGAAGCTTTCTTT. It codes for CASSGQENTEAFF. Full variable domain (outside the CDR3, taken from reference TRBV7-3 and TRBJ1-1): GAGVSQTPSNKVTEKGKYVELRCDPISGHTALYWYRQSLGQGPEFLIYFQGTGAADDSGLPNDRFFAVRPEGSVSTLKIQRTERGDSAVYLCASSGQENTEAFFGQGTRLTVV.

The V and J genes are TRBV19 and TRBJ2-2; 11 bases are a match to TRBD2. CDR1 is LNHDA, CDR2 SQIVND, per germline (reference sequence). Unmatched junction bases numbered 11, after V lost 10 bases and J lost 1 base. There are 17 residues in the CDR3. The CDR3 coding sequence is TGTGCCACCCGACTAGCGGGACTCCAAGGGAACACCGGGGAGCTGTTTTTT. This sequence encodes CATRLAGLQGNTGELFF.

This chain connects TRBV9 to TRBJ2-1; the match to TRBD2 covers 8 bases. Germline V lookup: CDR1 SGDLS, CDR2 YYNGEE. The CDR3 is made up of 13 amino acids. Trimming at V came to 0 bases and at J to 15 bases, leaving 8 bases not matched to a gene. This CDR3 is CASSVDLTGGPFF. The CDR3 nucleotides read TGTGCCAGCAGCGTAGATTTAACGGGGGGGCCGTTCTTC.

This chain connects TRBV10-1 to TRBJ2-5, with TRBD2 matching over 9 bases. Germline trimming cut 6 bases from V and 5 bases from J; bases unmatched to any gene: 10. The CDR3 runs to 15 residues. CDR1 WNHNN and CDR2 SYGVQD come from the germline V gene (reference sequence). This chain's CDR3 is CASSRGSGRGETQYF. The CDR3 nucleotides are TGCGCCAGCAGCCGTGGTAGCGGGAGAGGGGAGACCCAGTACTTC.

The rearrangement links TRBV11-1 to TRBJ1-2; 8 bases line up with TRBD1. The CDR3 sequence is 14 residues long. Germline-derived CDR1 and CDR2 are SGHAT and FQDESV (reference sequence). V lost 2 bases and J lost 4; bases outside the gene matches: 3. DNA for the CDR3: TGTGCCAGCAGCTTACAGGGGGCAGGCTATGGCTACACCTTC. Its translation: CASSLQGAGYGYTF.

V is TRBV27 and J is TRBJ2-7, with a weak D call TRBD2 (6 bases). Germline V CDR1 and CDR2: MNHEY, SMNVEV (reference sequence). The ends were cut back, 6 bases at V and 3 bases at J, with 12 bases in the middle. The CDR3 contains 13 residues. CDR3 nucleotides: TGTGCCAGCAGCCGGGAGTCCCGCTACGAGCAGTACTTC. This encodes CASSRESRYEQYF.

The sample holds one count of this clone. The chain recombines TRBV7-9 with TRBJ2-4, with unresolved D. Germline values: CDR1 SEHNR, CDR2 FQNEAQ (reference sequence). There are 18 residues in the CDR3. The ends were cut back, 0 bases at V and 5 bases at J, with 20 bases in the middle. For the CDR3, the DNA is TGTGCCAGCAGCTTAGCGATAACGGTACCTCCGCCCGAAAACATTCAGTACTTC. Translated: CASSLAITVPPPENIQYF.

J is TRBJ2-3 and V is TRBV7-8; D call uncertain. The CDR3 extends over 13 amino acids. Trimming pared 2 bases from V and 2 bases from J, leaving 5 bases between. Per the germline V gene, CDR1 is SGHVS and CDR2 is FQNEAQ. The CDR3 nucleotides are TGTGCCAGCAGCTTACAAGCCACAGATACGCAGTATTTT. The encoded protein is CASSLQATDTQYF. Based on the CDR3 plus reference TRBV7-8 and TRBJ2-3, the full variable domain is GAGVSQSPRYKVAKRGQDVALRCDPISGHVSLFWYQQALGQGPEFLTYFQNEAQLDKSGLPSDRFFAERPEGSVSTLKIQRTQQEDSAVYLCASSLQATDTQYFGPGTRLTVL.

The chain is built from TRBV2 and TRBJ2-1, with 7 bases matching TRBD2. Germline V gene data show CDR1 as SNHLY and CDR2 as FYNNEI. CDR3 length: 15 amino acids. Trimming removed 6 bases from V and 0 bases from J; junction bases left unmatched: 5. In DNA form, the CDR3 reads TGTGCCAGCAGCCCCGGGACTAACTCCTACAATGAGCAGTTCTTC. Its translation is CASSPGTNSYNEQFF.

CDR3: CASSFGTPYEQYF. Here the CDR3 DNA reads TGTGCCAGCAGCTTCGGGACTCCCTACGAGCAGTACTTC. This chain joins TRBV7-9 and TRBJ2-7; a weak D match, TRBD2 (6 bases). The germline V gene encodes CDR1 SEHNR and CDR2 FQNEAQ (reference sequence). V was pared by 3 bases and J by 2 bases, with 8 bases between. The CDR3 runs 13 residues.

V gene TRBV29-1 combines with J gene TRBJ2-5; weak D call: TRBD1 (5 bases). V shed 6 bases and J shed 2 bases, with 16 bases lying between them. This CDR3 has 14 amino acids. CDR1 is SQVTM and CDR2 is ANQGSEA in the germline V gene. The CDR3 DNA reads TGCAGCGTCGAGTTAGGGGCAGGTCAAGAGACCCAGTACTTC. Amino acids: CSVELGAGQETQYF.

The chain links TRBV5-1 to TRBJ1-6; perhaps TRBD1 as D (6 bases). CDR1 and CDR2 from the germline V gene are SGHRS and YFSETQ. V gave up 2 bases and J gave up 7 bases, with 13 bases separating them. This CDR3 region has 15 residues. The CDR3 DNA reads TGCGCCAGCAGCTTTATGACAGGCCAGAATTCACCCCTCCACTTT. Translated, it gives CASSFMTGQNSPLHF. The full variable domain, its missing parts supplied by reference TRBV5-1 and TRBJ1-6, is KAGVTQTPRYLIKTRGQQVTLSCSPISGHRSVSWYQQTPGQGLQFLFEYFSETQRNKGNFPGRFSGRQFSNSRSEMNVSTLELGDSALYLCASSFMTGQNSPLHFGNGTRLTVT.

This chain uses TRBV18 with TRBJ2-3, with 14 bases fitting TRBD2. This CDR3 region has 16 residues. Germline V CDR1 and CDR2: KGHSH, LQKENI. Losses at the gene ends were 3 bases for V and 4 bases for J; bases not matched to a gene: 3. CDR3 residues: CASSPQGLAGADTQYF. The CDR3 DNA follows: TGTGCCAGCTCACCGCAGGGACTAGCGGGAGCAGATACGCAGTATTTT.

CDR3: CASSSQRDQPQHF. The CDR3 DNA reads TGTGCCAGCAGCTCCCAGAGGGATCAGCCCCAGCATTTT. The chain couples TRBV7-2 to TRBJ1-5; D not resolved. Germline V CDR1 and CDR2: SGHTA, FQGNSA. The CDR3 is 13 amino acids. The V gene lost 4 bases and the J gene lost 5 bases, with 9 bases spanning the gap. Using reference TRBV7-2 and TRBJ1-5 for the parts outside the CDR3, the full variable domain is GAGVSQSPSNKVTEKGKDVELRCDPISGHTALYWYRQSLGQGLEFLIYFQGNSAPDKSGLPSDRFSAERTGGSVSTLTIQRTQQEDSAVYLCASSSQRDQPQHFGDGTRLSIL.

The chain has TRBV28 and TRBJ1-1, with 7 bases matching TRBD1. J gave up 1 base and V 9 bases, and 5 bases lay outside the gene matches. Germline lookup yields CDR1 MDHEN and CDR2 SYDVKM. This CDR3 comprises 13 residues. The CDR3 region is CASYRDRNTEAFF. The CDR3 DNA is TGTGCCAGTTACCGGGACAGGAACACTGAAGCTTTCTTT.

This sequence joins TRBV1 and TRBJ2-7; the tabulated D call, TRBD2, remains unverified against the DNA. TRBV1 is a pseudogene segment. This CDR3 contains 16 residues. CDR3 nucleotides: TGCACCAGCAGTCGGGACCCCGCGGGAATCTCCTACGAGCAGTACTTC. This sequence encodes CTSSRDPAGISYEQYF.

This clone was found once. The CDR3 loop is CASSPAGTSYNEQFF. CDR3 DNA sequence: TGCGCCAGCAGCCCAGCGGGGACCTCCTACAATGAGCAGTTCTTC. The chain joins TRBV4-3 to TRBJ2-1; 7 nucleotides line up with TRBD2. CDR1 and CDR2 from the germline V gene are LGHNA and YSLEER. CDR3 length: 15 amino acids. Germline trimming cut 4 bases from V and 0 bases from J; bases unmatched to any gene: 3.

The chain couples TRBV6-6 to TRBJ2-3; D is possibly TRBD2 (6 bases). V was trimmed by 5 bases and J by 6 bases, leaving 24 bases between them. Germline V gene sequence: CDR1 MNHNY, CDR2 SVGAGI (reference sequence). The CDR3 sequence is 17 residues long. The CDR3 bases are TGTGCCAGCAGTCGGCGCCCGGGAGCTCAAAACACTGATACGCAGTATTTT. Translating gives CASSRRPGAQNTDTQYF.

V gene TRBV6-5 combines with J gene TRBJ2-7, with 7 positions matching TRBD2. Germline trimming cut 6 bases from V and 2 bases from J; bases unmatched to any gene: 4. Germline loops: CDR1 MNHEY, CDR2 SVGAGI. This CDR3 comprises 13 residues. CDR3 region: CASSASGTYEQYF. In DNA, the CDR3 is TGTGCCAGCAGCGCTAGCGGAACCTACGAGCAGTACTTC.

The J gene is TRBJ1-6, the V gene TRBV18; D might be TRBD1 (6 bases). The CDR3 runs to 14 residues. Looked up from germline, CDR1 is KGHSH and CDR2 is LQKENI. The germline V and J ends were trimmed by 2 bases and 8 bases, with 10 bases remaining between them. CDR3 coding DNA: TGTGCCAGCTCACCAACAGGGCTTGATTCACCCCTCCACTTT. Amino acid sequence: CASSPTGLDSPLHF.

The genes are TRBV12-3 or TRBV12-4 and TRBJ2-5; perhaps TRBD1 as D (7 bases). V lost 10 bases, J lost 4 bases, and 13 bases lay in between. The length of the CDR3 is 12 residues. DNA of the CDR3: TGTGCCACGAACAGGGGAGGAGAGACCCAGTACTTC. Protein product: CATNRGGETQYF.

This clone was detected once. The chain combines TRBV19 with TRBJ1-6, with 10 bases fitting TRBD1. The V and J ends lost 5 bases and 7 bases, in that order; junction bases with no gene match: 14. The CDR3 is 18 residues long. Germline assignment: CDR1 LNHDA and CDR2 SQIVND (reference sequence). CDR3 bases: TGTGCCAGTAGTTCCCTTCCCGGGACAGGGGAGAAGAATTCACCCCTCCACTTT. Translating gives CASSSLPGTGEKNSPLHF.

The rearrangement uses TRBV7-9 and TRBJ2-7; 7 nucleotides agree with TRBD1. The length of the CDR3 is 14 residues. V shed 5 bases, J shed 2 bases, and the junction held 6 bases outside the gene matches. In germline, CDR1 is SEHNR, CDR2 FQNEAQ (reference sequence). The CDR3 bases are TGTGCCAGCAGCCATAGGACAGGCCCCTACGAGCAGTACTTC. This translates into CASSHRTGPYEQYF.

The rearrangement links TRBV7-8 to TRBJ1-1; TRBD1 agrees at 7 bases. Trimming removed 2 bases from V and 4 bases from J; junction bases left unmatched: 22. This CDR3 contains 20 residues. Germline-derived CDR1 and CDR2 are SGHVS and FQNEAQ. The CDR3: CASSLRRVGPGGAAGTEAFF. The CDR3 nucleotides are TGTGCCAGCAGCTTAAGACGGGTGGGGCCAGGGGGTGCGGCGGGCACTGAAGCTTTCTTT.